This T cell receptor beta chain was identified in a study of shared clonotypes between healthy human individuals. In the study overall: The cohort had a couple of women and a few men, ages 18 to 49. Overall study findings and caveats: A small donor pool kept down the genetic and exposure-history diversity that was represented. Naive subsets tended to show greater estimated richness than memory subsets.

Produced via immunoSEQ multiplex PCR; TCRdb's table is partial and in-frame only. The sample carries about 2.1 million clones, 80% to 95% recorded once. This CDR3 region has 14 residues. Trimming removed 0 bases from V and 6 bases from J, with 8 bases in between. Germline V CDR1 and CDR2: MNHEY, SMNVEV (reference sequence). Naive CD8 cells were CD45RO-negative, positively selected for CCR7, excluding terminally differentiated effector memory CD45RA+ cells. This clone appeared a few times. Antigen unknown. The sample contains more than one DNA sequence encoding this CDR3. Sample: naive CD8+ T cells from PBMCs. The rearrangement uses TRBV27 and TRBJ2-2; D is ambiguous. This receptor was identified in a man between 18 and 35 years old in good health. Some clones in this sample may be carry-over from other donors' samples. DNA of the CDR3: TGTGCCAGCAGTTTATCTCTGGGTGCCGGGGAGCTGTTTTTT. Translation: CASSLSLGAGELFF.